These T cell receptor beta chains were read from a single sample in a study of identifying expanded T cells in peripheral blood. Profiled with immunoSEQ multiplex PCR; TCRdb holds only in-frame clones, not every one. The sample holds roughly 90,000 clones; roughly 84% are singletons and the top ten take 3.5% to 5%. Material for sequencing was blood. The receptors were sampled from a person aged 18-70 years in good health. Both conserved end residues are part of each CDR3. D genes are given only for firm matches. Not all rows give a size; the values are once, few, many and, for expanded clones, a class.

size	D	length	J	V	CDR3	DNA
-	TRBD1	13	TRBJ2-5	TRBV7-2	CASSLTGGETQYF	TGTGCCAGCAGCTTGACAGGGGGAGAGACCCAGTACTTC
-	-	15	TRBJ1-2	TRBV5-4	CASSLRRWVEDGYTF	TGTGCCAGCAGCTTGAGGCGCTGGGTAGAAGATGGCTACACCTTC
-	-	15	TRBJ2-1	TRBV7-2	CASSSSWSSYNEQFF	TGTGCCAGCAGCTCTAGCTGGAGCTCCTACAATGAGCAGTTCTTC
-	-	11	TRBJ2-1	TRBV2	CASSGDNEQFF	TGTGCCAGCTCAGGCGACAATGAGCAGTTCTTC
-	TRBD1	18	TRBJ1-3	TRBV18	CASSPPTGTGGYGNTIYF	TGTGCCAGCTCACCACCGACCGGGACAGGGGGCTACGGAAACACCATATATTTT
-	-	15	TRBJ1-6	TRBV6-1	CASSDREFFHSPLHF	TGTGCCAGCAGTGACAGGGAGTTCTTTCATTCACCCCTCCACTTT
-	TRBD1	16	TRBJ1-2	TRBV7-7	CASSSHLGRGGYGYTF	TGTGCCAGCAGCTCTCACCTGGGCAGGGGGGGCTATGGCTACACCTTC
few	TRBD1	13	TRBJ2-7	TRBV7-3	CASSQTAGGEQYF	TGTGCCAGCAGCCAGACTGCAGGGGGCGAGCAGTACTTC
-	-	14	TRBJ2-7	TRBV27	CASSLNGGQHEQYF	TGTGCCAGCAGTTTAAATGGGGGGCAGCACGAGCAGTACTTC
-	TRBD1	15	TRBJ1-4	TRBV7-6	CASSRAGQNNEKLFF	TGTGCCAGCAGCCGAGCGGGACAGAATAATGAAAAACTGTTTTTT
once	-	13	TRBJ1-2	TRBV6-1	CASSEFGGGGYTF	TGTGCCAGCAGTGAATTTGGGGGTGGGGGCTACACCTTC
-	-	12	TRBJ1-4	TRBV7-9	CASSSRAEKLFF	TGTGCCAGCAGCTCTAGAGCTGAAAAACTGTTTTTT
-	TRBD2	16	TRBJ2-1	TRBV4-3	CASSQDSGGSYNEQFF	TGCGCCAGCAGCCAAGATTCCGGGGGGTCCTACAATGAGCAGTTCTTC
-	-	16	TRBJ2-1	TRBV5-5	CASSPGTHSSYNEQFF	TGTGCCAGCAGCCCAGGGACACATTCCTCCTACAATGAGCAGTTCTTC
-	-	17	TRBJ2-1	TRBV7-2	CASSKGSGQSSYNEQFF	TGTGCCAGCAGCAAAGGATCGGGACAAAGCTCCTACAATGAGCAGTTCTTC
-	-	12	TRBJ2-3	TRBV6-5	CASSPGSDTQYF	TGTGCCAGCAGCCCTGGGTCAGATACGCAGTATTTT
-	TRBD1	14	TRBJ2-7	TRBV2	CASGGQGRTGEQYF	TGTGCCAGCGGGGGACAGGGGAGGACGGGAGAGCAGTACTTC
-	-	13	TRBJ2-7	TRBV13	CASSLARDYEQYF	TGTGCCAGCAGCTTGGCCAGGGATTACGAGCAGTACTTC
-	-	15	TRBJ2-5	TRBV18	CASSPREGGSETQYF	TGTGCCAGCTCACCGAGAGAGGGGGGGTCAGAGACCCAGTACTTC
-	TRBD1	14	TRBJ1-3	TRBV7-2	CASSAGQGGNTIYF	TGTGCCAGCAGCGCGGGACAGGGTGGAAACACCATATATTTT
few	TRBD1	13	TRBJ1-1	TRBV14	CASSQQGDTEAFF	TGTGCCAGCAGCCAACAGGGGGACACTGAAGCTTTCTTT
-	-	17	TRBJ2-1	TRBV12-5	CASGFPYSRGRDNEQFF	TGTGCTAGTGGTTTCCCCTATTCCAGGGGTAGGGACAATGAGCAGTTCTTC
-	TRBD2	16	TRBJ2-1	TRBV30	CAWSPLGTSGGNEQFF	TGTGCCTGGAGTCCATTAGGGACTAGCGGGGGGAATGAGCAGTTCTTC
few	TRBD1	15	TRBJ1-2	TRBV11-2	CASSLDSRGPYGYTF	TGTGCCAGCAGCTTAGATTCCAGGGGGCCGTATGGCTACACCTTC
-	TRBD1	15	TRBJ2-7	TRBV28	CASSFQGAIPYEQYF	TGTGCCAGCAGTTTTCAGGGGGCCATCCCCTACGAGCAGTACTTC
-	-	20	TRBJ2-4	TRBV21-1	CASSKGRGQTQRGTKNIQYF	TGTGCCAGCAGCAAAGGGAGGGGACAGACGCAGCGGGGGACCAAAAACATTCAGTACTTC
-	TRBD1	16	TRBJ1-1	TRBV5-1	CASSLLGQTTNTEAFF	TGCGCCAGCAGCTTGTTGGGACAGACCACGAACACTGAAGCTTTCTTT
-	-	14	TRBJ2-2	TRBV6-5	CASSPDRNTGELFF	TGTGCCAGCAGCCCCGACAGGAACACCGGGGAGCTGTTTTTT
-	-	14	TRBJ1-1	TRBV13	CASSWRGSATEAFF	TGTGCCAGCAGCTGGAGAGGAAGCGCTACTGAAGCTTTCTTT
-	TRBD1	17	TRBJ2-2	TRBV7-8	CASSTTLQGAGSGELFF	TGTGCCAGCAGCACCACTCTACAGGGGGCTGGGAGCGGGGAGCTGTTTTTT